This T cell receptor (beta chain) was recovered during a study of cytomegalovirus exposure and HLA in healthy donors listed by TCRdb under 2017. Study-wide context: An earlier analysis of 587 of the donors reported more than 250 Gb of sequence data and some 120 million unique TCR beta sequences from 190 million or so T cells. An early release that covered about 600 HLA-typed donors contained approximately 300 gigabases of sequencing data and roughly 84 million unique TCR sequences. Of the roughly 390 genotyped donors, 81% were placed in the genetic ancestry cluster associated with self-reported Caucasian donors. The study aimed to test whether signatures of past pathogen exposure could be identified by cataloging public T cell receptors. The study profiled the T cell repertoires of under 700 subjects by immunosequencing and related them to cytomegalovirus serostatus. Along with the roughly 670-subject first cohort, a separate validation cohort of over a hundred different subjects was used. The study combined high-throughput TCR immunosequencing, statistical association of individual TCRs with disease status, and machine learning to predict cytomegalovirus infection status. A later analysis re-examined previously published TCR beta repertoires from 500 to 700 donors and added high-resolution HLA genotyping to investigate patterns of TCR occurrence. Rather than using new phenotypic data, the later analysis identified candidate immune exposures from TCR beta sequences and from how often those sequences occurred across donors. In an earlier analysis of roughly 600 of the donors, high-throughput TCR beta sequencing was used to judge whether each TCR beta V gene segment behaved as functional or pseudogenic. Donor age, sex, ethnicity and CMV serostatus were compiled alongside the repertoire data. In a later genetic analysis, genome-wide SNP genotypes for about 60% of the 666 donors were used, and that subset was treated as a discovery cohort. Every discovery cohort repertoire had been produced on one sequencing platform. Class I and class II HLA loci were covered by the typing at four-digit resolution. Typing coverage varied by locus: about 620-640 donors for A, B, C, DRB1 and DQB1; roughly 510 for DQA1; around 570 for DPA1; approximately 490 for DPB1. Four to six DR-DQ haplotypes were handled as single units for association and clustering, since linkage in the cohort was strong. On average, over 200,000 unique TCR beta nucleotide sequences were sequenced per donor among fewer than 500 genotyped donors of the cohort, with roughly 18% of those sequences being non-productive. On the study overall, not on this receptor specifically: Because the 87-base-pair reads could not distinguish some IMGT-functional V segments, including TRBV6-2 and TRBV6-3, those segments were excluded. Three of the identified cytomegalovirus-associated TCR beta chains were confirmed in vitro to be specific for cytomegalovirus antigens. A further reported finding was that TCR beta sequences accurately predicted the HLA-A and HLA-B alleles for most subjects in the first cohort. In a later analysis, most CMV-associated TCR beta chains were found to appear HLA-restricted, with HLA associations seemingly driven largely by CMV exposure. The authors suggested that the approach could potentially be generalized to other disease states and immunological phenotypes. In both the original and validation cohorts, the classifier was reported to diagnose cytomegalovirus status with high specificity and sensitivity. Sequencing depth was assumed to be roughly uniform across donors in the presence/absence analyses, though that assumption may not hold. Because HLA typing was unavailable for some donors at each locus, only the typed subset was used in association tests. Broadly in line with IMGT annotations, most TCR beta V segments showed up in productive rearrangements about 87% or about 30% of the time in an earlier analysis of several hundred of the donors. The study gave a list of under 200 TCR beta chains associated with cytomegalovirus. Correlated functional status among segregating V segments might reflect linkage disequilibrium, but an unknown experimental factor could not be ruled out. Assigning TCR associations to individual alleles was difficult when HLA alleles, especially DR and DQ, strongly co-occurred. In a later analysis, TCR association rates were found to vary across HLA loci, with the most associated TCRs seen for DRB1 alleles and the fewest for HLA-C alleles. While some public TCRs were present in many individuals, most TCR sequences turned up only very rarely across donors. Immune exposure information for the cohort was limited to CMV serostatus. Seventeen rarely observed V segments, including chromosome 9 orphons, were excluded from the earlier analysis of some 590 of the donors because counts were too low. A later analysis found that HLA-associated TCR beta chains were more clonally expanded and had lower generation probabilities than equally common non-associated chains. In this cohort, only TCR beta chains were sequenced, and detectable features were limited by the absence of alpha or paired-chain data. According to a later analysis, parvovirus B19, influenza, CMV and Epstein-Barr virus appeared linked to several top co-occurrence clusters. A cluster of highly shared sequence variants was judged likely to be a technical artifact of the sequencing pipeline. Compared with the approximately 670-donor mean, donors in an Asian-associated ancestry cluster had fewer N-insertions in productive TCRs, according to a later genetic analysis. An association between a missense DCLRE1C variant and V-gene and J-gene trimming of TCR beta chains was found in a later genetic analysis and replicated in an independent cohort. Specific HLA alleles were associated with 15,000 to 20,000 TCR beta sequences at a false discovery rate of 0.05 in a later analysis.

In total, around 600 healthy bone marrow donors made up the cohort. All cohort members were sampled while nominally healthy, although unrecorded immune exposures were likely present. The donor tested CMV seropositive and was one of the 289 seropositive cohort members. A peripheral blood sample was provided by each donor, and peripheral blood mononuclear cells were used for TCR beta sequencing. Genomic DNA extraction from the blood cell samples was performed with the Qiagen DNeasy Blood Extraction Kit. Notes on this clone: Its recognized antigen is unknown.

The library came from the immunoSEQ multiplex PCR assay. The multiplex PCR relied on a mix of 60 forward primers for TCR Vbeta segments and 13 reverse primers for TCR Jbeta segments. The CDR3 region of rearranged TCR beta genes was amplified from genomic DNA by a multiplex PCR assay. Amplified TCR beta libraries were sequenced as 87-base-pair reads on the Illumina HiSeq System. Per the source publication's procedure: In a later analysis, 77 million or so unique TCR beta chains were counted across the approximately 640 repertoires, and around 10 million of these chains were shared by at least two donors. A nearest-neighbor algorithm error-corrected the raw reads and collapsed the reads into unique sequences, merging closely related sequences to remove PCR and sequencing errors. V, D and J gene segments were assigned by aligning CDR3 sequences to IMGT reference sequences. For a sequence to be retained, a match of at least six nucleotides was required to both a V gene segment and a J gene segment. A rearrangement counted as productive if the CDR3 had no stop codons and remained in frame with V and J, and every other rearrangement counted as non-productive. Following IMGT convention, CDR3 was defined as the stretch from the second conserved V-encoded cysteine up to the conserved J-encoded phenylalanine. In an earlier analysis of roughly 610 of the donors, sequences lacking an unambiguous match to a single V gene segment were excluded. In an earlier analysis of some 590 of the donors, a V segment was called functional when productive rearrangements were above 56.7%, and segregating when the standard deviation between donors exceeded 5%. A statistical classification framework was developed to diagnose cytomegalovirus status using the catalog of TCR beta chain sequences. V and J gene assignment, in a later analysis, came from comparing TCR nucleotide sequences with IMGT/GENE-DB human TR gene sequences. In a later analysis, CDR3 sequences and most-parsimonious VDJ recombination scenarios were assigned using the TCRdist pipeline. In a later analysis, every TCR beta chain was defined by the combination of its CDR3 amino acid sequence and its V-gene family, and reads without a unique V-gene family were dropped. In a later analysis, fewer than 600 highly shared, low-generation-probability nucleotide sequences were removed to address suspected cross-contamination and a sequencing artifact. In a later analysis, a clonal expansion index for each public chain was calculated from normalized within-repertoire ranks of inferred template counts. A later analysis computed generation probabilities with a VDJ recombination model fitted to out-of-frame rearrangements, and checked the results against IGoR. Hypergeometric tests were used in a later analysis to score TCR-TCR, TCR-HLA and TCR-CMV co-occurrence, with a repertoire-size bias correction applied to the TCR pairs. A later analysis estimated false discovery rates by permuting HLA or CMV assignments 20 times. In a later analysis, co-occurring TCRs were grouped using DBSCAN, and TCRdist sequence similarity was added for clustering within HLA-allele-positive subsets. Co-occurrence clustering excluded repertoires with fewer than 30,000 or more than 120,000 public chains, plus five with anomalous nucleotide sharing. As stored in TCRdb, this immuneACCESS dataset retains in-frame rearrangements with V and J assigned. A fraction of the clones does not appear; measured against another copy, unresolved V genes explain less than half of the discrepancy, and the remainder lacks a known reason. D and trimming come from the DNA, and the V and J calls and clone size come from that table. The data table for this sample lists around 190,000 clones. The top ten clones comprise 0.75% to 1% of the sample.

The CDR3 measures 15 amino acids from cysteine to phenylalanine. CDR3 DNA is the only sequence kept; it has 45 bases, read in frame from the first base. Relative to germline, V is 6 bases shorter and J is 5 bases shorter, with 17 bases between their ends. In the germline V gene, CDR1 corresponds to MNHEY and CDR2 to SVGAGI. The chain is encoded by TRBV6-5 joined to TRBJ2-1; the best D guess is TRBD1, with 6 bases matching. This TCR came from a woman in her thirties in good health and CMV-seropositive. Sequencing was carried out using PBMCs. The nucleotide sequence reads TGTGCCAGCAGCTATACAGGGCCCGTCGACAATGAGCAGTTCTTC. It specifies CASSYTGPVDNEQFF.